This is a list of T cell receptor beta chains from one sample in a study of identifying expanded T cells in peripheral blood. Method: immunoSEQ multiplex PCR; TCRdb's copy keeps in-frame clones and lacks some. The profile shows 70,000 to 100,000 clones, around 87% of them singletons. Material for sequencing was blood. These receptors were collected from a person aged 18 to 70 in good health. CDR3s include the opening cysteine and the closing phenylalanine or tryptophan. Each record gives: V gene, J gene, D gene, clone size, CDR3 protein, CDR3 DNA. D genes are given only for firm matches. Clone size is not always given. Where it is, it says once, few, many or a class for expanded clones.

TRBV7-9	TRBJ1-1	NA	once	CASSGTEAFF	TGTGCCAGCAGCGGGACTGAAGCTTTCTTT
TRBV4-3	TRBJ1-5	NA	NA	CASSQDREFRSNQPQHF	TGCGCCAGCAGCCAGGACAGAGAATTTCGTAGCAATCAGCCCCAGCATTTT
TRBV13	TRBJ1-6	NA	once	CASSLEGSVSPLHF	TGTGCCAGCAGCTTGGAGGGGTCGGTATCACCCCTCCACTTT
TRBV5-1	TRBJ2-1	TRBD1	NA	CASRSRTGGVNEQFF	TGCGCCAGCAGGTCCAGGACAGGGGGGGTCAATGAGCAGTTCTTC
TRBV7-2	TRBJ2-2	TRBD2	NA	CASSTQGLLKGELFF	TGTGCCAGCAGCACTCAGGGACTACTTAAGGGGGAGCTGTTTTTT
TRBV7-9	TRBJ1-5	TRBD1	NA	CASSLETGDSNQPQHF	TGTGCCAGCAGCTTAGAGACAGGGGATAGCAATCAGCCCCAGCATTTT
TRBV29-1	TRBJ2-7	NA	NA	CSVRGAYEQYF	TGCAGCGTTCGAGGGGCTTACGAGCAGTACTTC
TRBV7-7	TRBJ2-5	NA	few	CASSLMRKETQYF	TGTGCCAGCAGCTTAATGAGGAAAGAGACCCAGTACTTC
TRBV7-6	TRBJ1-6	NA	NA	CASSLSGVNSPLHF	TGTGCCAGCAGCCTAAGCGGGGTAAATTCACCCCTCCACTTT
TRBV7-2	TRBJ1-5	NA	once	CASSYIDGQPQHF	TGTGCCAGCAGCTATATTGATGGGCAGCCCCAGCATTTT
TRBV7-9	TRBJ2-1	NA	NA	CASSLAGGPPEQFF	TGTGCCAGCAGCTTAGCGGGGGGACCACCTGAGCAGTTCTTC
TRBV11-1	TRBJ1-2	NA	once	CASSHPDSPPYGYTF	TGTGCCAGCAGCCATCCGGACAGCCCTCCCTATGGCTACACCTTC
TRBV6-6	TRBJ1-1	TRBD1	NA	CASSYPGTGGTEAFF	TGTGCCAGCAGTTACCCAGGGACAGGGGGTACTGAAGCTTTCTTT
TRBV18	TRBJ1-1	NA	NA	CASSPTGDTEAFF	TGTGCCAGCTCACCGACGGGTGACACTGAAGCTTTCTTT
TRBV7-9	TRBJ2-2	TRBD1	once	CASSPRTPGQGDTGELFF	TGTGCCAGCAGCCCAAGGACTCCGGGACAGGGCGACACCGGGGAGCTGTTTTTT
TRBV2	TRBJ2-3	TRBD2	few	CASEGTFFLAGGRATQYF	TGTGCCAGCGAGGGCACCTTCTTTCTAGCGGGGGGGAGGGCTACGCAGTATTTT
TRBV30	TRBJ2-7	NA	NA	CAWSVSGQQYF	TGTGCCTGGAGTGTATCGGGGCAGCAGTACTTC
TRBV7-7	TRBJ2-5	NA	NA	CASSLSDQETQYF	TGTGCCAGCAGCTTATCAGACCAAGAGACCCAGTACTTC
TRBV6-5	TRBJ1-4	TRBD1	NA	CATARNRGQGEKLFF	TGTGCCACCGCGAGGAACAGGGGGCAGGGTGAAAAACTGTTTTTT
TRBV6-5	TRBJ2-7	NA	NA	CASSSHSGSYEQYF	TGTGCCAGCAGTTCCCATAGTGGGTCCTACGAGCAGTACTTC
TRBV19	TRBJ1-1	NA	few	CASSAGLSQAFF	TGTGCCAGTAGTGCAGGGTTATCACAAGCTTTCTTT
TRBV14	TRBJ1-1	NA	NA	CASSQGPGWNTEAFF	TGTGCCAGCAGCCAAGGGCCCGGATGGAACACTGAAGCTTTCTTT
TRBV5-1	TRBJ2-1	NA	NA	CASSSLRGPPIIASYNEQFF	TGCGCCAGCAGCTCGCTTCGGGGACCTCCCATCATCGCCTCCTACAATGAGCAGTTCTTC
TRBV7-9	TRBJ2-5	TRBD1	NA	CASSRGTGGGETQYF	TGTGCCAGCAGCCGAGGGACAGGGGGAGGAGAGACCCAGTACTTC
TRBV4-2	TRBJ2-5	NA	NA	CASSPVTPNPQETQYF	TGTGCCAGCAGCCCAGTAACACCAAATCCGCAAGAGACCCAGTACTTC
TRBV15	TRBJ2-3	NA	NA	CATSRDGPPFNTQYF	TGTGCCACCAGCAGAGATGGCCCGCCGTTCAATACGCAGTATTTT